The clone carrying this T cell receptor (beta chain) showed up many times. Its antigen is not identified. The sample originates from a study of early T cells in non-severe SARS-CoV-2 infection. Study-wide background: With bulk RNA from unsorted whole blood as input, sequencing yielded unpaired chains. General study points: Matching results from VDJdb favored anti-spike CD8 responses, leaving private and CD4 specificities undetected.

The TCR library protocol was used to attach unique molecular identifiers. These identifiers were attached to individual cDNA molecules. TCRdb redid the calling of the 5' RACE reads with MiXCR, one entry per CDR3 protein. The table lists about 35,000 distinct CDR3 sequences, roughly 5.7% of them singletons. This clonotype was obtained from an adult who was a healthcare worker with PCR-confirmed SARS-CoV-2 infection or an uninfected control (not recorded which). Sequencing input: whole blood.

The CDR3 DNA reads TGTGCCAGCAGCTTAGCCTGGGGGCGGGGGCCAAACACCGGGGAGCTGTTTTTT. Residues: CASSLAWGRGPNTGELFF. This sequence joins TRBV7-8 and TRBJ2-2; D is perhaps TRBD2 (7 bases). V shed 0 bases and J shed 2 bases, with 16 bases lying between them. Germline lookup yields CDR1 SGHVS and CDR2 FQNEAQ. The CDR3 has 18 amino acids.